This T cell receptor beta chain was documented in a study of blood T cell repertoires in COVID-19. Participants' reported clinical history set cohort assignment. Profiling relied on immunoSEQ multiplex PCR, and the TCRdb table lists in-frame clones only, not all of them. The data contain just over 350,000 clones, roughly 90% of them singletons. The ends lost 3 bases at V and 3 bases at J; junction bases unmatched: 8. The CDR3 has 16 amino acids. Germline lookup yields CDR1 SGHTA and CDR2 FQGTGA. The receptor comes from a woman in her 30s who had recovered from COVID-19. Sequences were obtained from PBMCs or T cells enriched from blood (not recorded which). The rearrangement links TRBV7-3 to TRBJ1-5; TRBD1 agrees at 7 bases. The CDR3 region has the DNA TGTGCCAGCAGCTTCCATTTGGGACAGCTCAATCAGCCCCAGCATTTT. This translates into CASSFHLGQLNQPQHF.